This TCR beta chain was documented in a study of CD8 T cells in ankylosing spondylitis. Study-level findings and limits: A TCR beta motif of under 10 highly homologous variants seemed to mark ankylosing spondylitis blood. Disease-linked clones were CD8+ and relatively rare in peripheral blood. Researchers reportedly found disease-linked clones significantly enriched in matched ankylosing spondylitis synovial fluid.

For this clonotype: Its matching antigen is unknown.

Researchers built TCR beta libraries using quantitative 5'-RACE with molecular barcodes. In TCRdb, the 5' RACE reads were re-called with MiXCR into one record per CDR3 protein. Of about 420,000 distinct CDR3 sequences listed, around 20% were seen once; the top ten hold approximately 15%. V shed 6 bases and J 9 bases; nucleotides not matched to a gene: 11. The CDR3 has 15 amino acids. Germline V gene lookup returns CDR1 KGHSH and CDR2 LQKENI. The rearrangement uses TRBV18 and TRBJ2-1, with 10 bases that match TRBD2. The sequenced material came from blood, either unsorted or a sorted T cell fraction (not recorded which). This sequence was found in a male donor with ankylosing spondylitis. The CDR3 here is CASSRAGGQVAEQFF. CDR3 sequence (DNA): TGTGCCAGCTCCCGAGCGGGAGGGCAGGTGGCTGAGCAGTTCTTC. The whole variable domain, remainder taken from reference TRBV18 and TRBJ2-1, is NAGVMQNPRHLVRRRGQEARLRCSPMKGHSHVYWYRQLPEEGLKFMVYLQKENIIDESGMPKERFSAEFPKEGPSILRIQQVVRGDSAAYFCASSRAGGQVAEQFFGPGTRLTVL.